The T cell receptor (beta chain) described here comes from a study of CD8 T cells in ankylosing spondylitis. Study results and caveats: Earlier authors reported some of these motif variants in reactive arthritis synovial fluid and blood. Characteristic of ankylosing spondylitis blood, it appeared, was a TCR beta motif comprising several highly homologous variants. The authors reported significant enrichment of disease-linked clones in matched ankylosing spondylitis synovial fluid.

The length of the CDR3 is 16 residues. V lost 2 bases and J lost 0, with 13 bases in between. Germline V CDR1 and CDR2: KGHSH, LQKENI. By quantitative 5'-RACE with molecular barcodes, the TCR beta libraries were made. TCRdb re-called the 5' RACE reads through MiXCR, storing one row per CDR3 protein. The data show around 53,000 distinct CDR3 sequences, roughly 7.3% seen once. This clonotype was seen at least ten times. Its antigen is unidentified. The chain is built from TRBV18 and TRBJ1-1, with a possible D match to TRBD1 (5 bases). This sequence originates from a female donor with ankylosing spondylitis or in good health (not recorded which). Sequenced sample: blood, either unsorted or a sorted T cell fraction (not recorded which). CDR3 region: CASSPWGGRMNTEAFF. CDR3 bases: TGTGCCAGCTCACCATGGGGGGGGAGGATGAACACTGAAGCTTTCTTT.